This T cell receptor (beta chain) was identified in a study of blood T cell repertoires in COVID-19. Overall study: Italy, Spain and the United States were the sources of the convalescent and acute COVID-19 samples. In each case, the material was cDNA or gDNA derived from T cells, B-cell-depleted T cells, or PBMCs.

V lost 0 bases and J lost 7; bases outside the gene matches: 11. Germline V gene lookup returns CDR1 SGHTA and CDR2 FQGNSA. This CDR3 is 18 amino acids long. Original data processing: Estimated nucleated cell counts came from reference gene primer amplification. The assay was immunoSEQ multiplex PCR, and TCRdb's table has in-frame clones only and misses some. V, J and clone size are those of that table, while D and trimming were read from the DNA. The repertoire holds some 120,000 clones, with approximately 90% as singletons. The sequenced sample was peripheral blood. The chain combines TRBV7-2 with TRBJ2-2; 10 bases align to TRBD2. The sequence was obtained from a man aged 45-65 years with acute or convalescent COVID-19. The chain's CDR3 is CASSLAASGRALGGELFF. The CDR3 DNA sequence: TGTGCCAGCAGCTTAGCGGCGAGCGGGAGGGCCCTGGGCGGGGAGCTGTTTTTT.